The 30 T cell receptor beta chains in this list originate from one sample, sequenced in a study of shared clonotypes between healthy human individuals. Produced via immunoSEQ multiplex PCR; TCRdb's table is partial and in-frame only. The table includes 150,000 to 200,000 clones, 85% to 95% detected once. Sequencing was carried out using naive CD4+ T cells sorted from blood. The subset here: CD45RA+ positively selected. The receptors here all came from a woman aged 30 to 39 in good health.

The rearrangement links TRBV6-1 to TRBJ2-7; TRBD2 agrees at 10 bases. The V gene end was trimmed by 5 bases and the J gene end by 5 bases; junction bases not matched to a gene: 9. The CDR3 sequence is 15 residues long. The germline CDR1 and CDR2 sequences are MNHNS and SASEGT. As DNA, the CDR3 is TGTGCCAGCAGTACTACGTGGGGACTAGCGAACGAGCAGTACTTC. Encoded protein: CASSTTWGLANEQYF.

The chain recombines TRBV6-1 with TRBJ2-3, with unresolved D. Trimming stripped 3 bases from V and 6 bases from J, with 4 bases between. CDR1 is MNHNS and CDR2 is SASEGT in the germline V gene. The CDR3 runs to 11 residues. DNA for the CDR3: TGTGCCAGCAGTGATGTGGATACGCAGTATTTT. It encodes CASSDVDTQYF.

The chain links TRBV28 to TRBJ1-2, with 10 positions matching TRBD1. Germline CDR1 is MDHEN and CDR2 is SYDVKM. This CDR3 comprises 15 residues. Trimming took 5 bases from V and 2 from J; bases not matched to a gene: 5. The CDR3 loop is CASSPGTGANYGYTF. The CDR3 DNA is TGTGCCAGCAGTCCTGGGACAGGGGCAAACTATGGCTACACCTTC.

This chain connects TRBV18 to TRBJ2-7; weak D call: TRBD2 (5 bases). Germline CDR1 reads KGHSH; CDR2 reads LQKENI. The CDR3 consists of 17 residues. Trimming cost V 2 bases and J 2 bases, with 19 bases left between them. CDR3 sequence reads: CASSPRIEAVLPYEQYF. Written as DNA, the CDR3 is TGTGCCAGCTCACCAAGAATAGAAGCGGTTTTACCCTACGAGCAGTACTTC.

This chain joins TRBV5-1 and TRBJ1-6, with TRBD1 matching over 9 bases. The V gene's germline CDR1 is SGHRS and CDR2 YFSETQ. The CDR3 is 17 amino acids. V lost 3 bases to trimming and J lost 9 bases; unmatched junction nucleotides: 13. DNA of the CDR3: TGCGCCAGCAGCTCTAATACCGGGACAGGGTATGGTTCACCCCTCCACTTT. It yields the protein CASSSNTGTGYGSPLHF.

V gene TRBV2 combines with J gene TRBJ2-7; D is unresolved. V dropped 2 bases and J dropped 2 bases, with 10 bases sitting between them. This CDR3 region has 14 residues. CDR1 is SNHLY, CDR2 FYNNEI, per germline. CDR3 nucleotides: TGTGCCAGCAGTGAATTCAAGGGCCCCTACGAGCAGTACTTC. It translates to CASSEFKGPYEQYF.

The V gene is TRBV9, the J gene TRBJ2-3, with D unresolved. The germline CDR1 and CDR2 sequences are SGDLS and YYNGEE. Trimming shortened V by 0 bases and J by 0 bases, and 5 bases separated the two germline ends. The CDR3 runs 14 residues. Here the CDR3 DNA reads TGTGCCAGCAGCGTAGCTCAGAGCACAGATACGCAGTATTTT. Translation: CASSVAQSTDTQYF. Full variable domain (rest looked up from reference TRBV9 and TRBJ2-3): DSGVTQTPKHLITATGQRVTLRCSPRSGDLSVYWYQQSLDQGLQFLIQYYNGEERAKGNILERFSAQQFPDLHSELNLSSLELGDSALYFCASSVAQSTDTQYFGPGTRLTVL.

This chain links TRBV28 with TRBJ2-5; 10 nucleotides align to TRBD1. TRBJ2-7 matches the DNA end more closely, so the J call is doubtful. The CDR3 has 15 residues. Germline values: CDR1 MDHEN, CDR2 SYDVKM. The CDR3 sequence is CASSLPGTGAYEQYF. CDR3 coding DNA: TGTGCCAGCAGTTTACCCGGGACAGGGGCCTACGAGCAGTACTTC.

The chain employs TRBV18 and TRBJ2-7, with D possibly matching TRBD1 (6 bases). V was pared by 8 bases and J by 2 bases, with 16 bases between. Per germline, CDR1 KGHSH and CDR2 LQKENI. This CDR3 has 14 amino acids. This CDR3 is CASTYRDSAYEQYF. In DNA, the CDR3 is TGTGCCAGCACATACAGGGATTCGGCCTACGAGCAGTACTTC. Variable domain in full (rest from reference TRBV18 and TRBJ2-7): NAGVMQNPRHLVRRRGQEARLRCSPMKGHSHVYWYRQLPEEGLKFMVYLQKENIIDESGMPKERFSAEFPKEGPSILRIQQVVRGDSAAYFCASTYRDSAYEQYFGPGTRLTVT.

The chain recombines TRBV6-5 with TRBJ2-7; weak D call: TRBD2 (6 bases). This CDR3 region has 16 residues. Trimming took 4 bases from V and 0 from J, leaving 16 bases between them. Germline V gives CDR1 MNHEY, CDR2 SVGAGI. The DNA for the CDR3 is TGTGCCAGCAGTTTCCTAGCGAGCGCGACCTCCTACGAGCAGTACTTC. Protein: CASSFLASATSYEQYF.

V gene TRBV7-2 combines with J gene TRBJ2-7; D is tentatively TRBD1 or TRBD2 (5 bases each). The V gene lost 0 bases and the J gene lost 5 bases, with 14 bases spanning the gap. CDR1 is SGHTA and CDR2 is FQGNSA in the germline V gene. The CDR3 runs 15 residues. The CDR3 region is CASSLAGTPWDEQYF. The CDR3 coding sequence is TGTGCCAGCAGCTTAGCAGGGACCCCTTGGGACGAGCAGTACTTC.

In its sample, this clone was seen once. This chain connects TRBV28 to TRBJ1-2; 7 bases fit TRBD1. The CDR3 totals 14 residues. The V segment lost 3 bases and the J segment 4 bases; nucleotides outside the gene matches: 5. Germline CDR1 and CDR2: MDHEN and SYDVKM. For the CDR3, the DNA is TGTGCCAGCAGTTTGGAGGGGGCTGGCTATGGCTACACCTTC. This codes for CASSLEGAGYGYTF.

The chain is built from TRBV19 and TRBJ1-5; TRBD1 aligns across 9 bases. V trimming: 3 bases; J trimming: 1 base; junction bases outside the gene matches: 4. Germline loops: CDR1 LNHDA, CDR2 SQIVND (reference sequence). The CDR3 is 16 residues long. In DNA, the CDR3 is TGTGCCAGTAGTATTATAGGGACAGGGAGCAATCAGCCCCAGCATTTT. This encodes CASSIIGTGSNQPQHF.

The chain carries TRBV10-1 and TRBJ2-7, with a weak D call TRBD1 (5 bases). Germline CDR1 WNHNN, CDR2 SYGVQD (reference sequence). This CDR3 spans 16 amino acids. The V end was cut by 2 bases, the J end by 2 bases, with 16 bases between. The CDR3 sequence: CASSELQATGTYEQYF. CDR3 nucleotides: TGCGCCAGCAGTGAGCTCCAGGCTACAGGAACCTACGAGCAGTACTTC.

This chain connects TRBV30 to TRBJ2-4; 7 positions agree with TRBD1. Germline-derived CDR1 and CDR2 are GTSNPN and SVGIG (reference sequence). The CDR3 is 15 amino acids. V trimming: 7 bases; J trimming: 0 bases; junction bases outside the gene matches: 9. The CDR3 spells CASRTGVLAKNIQYF. The CDR3 nucleotides read TGTGCCTCGAGGACAGGAGTTTTAGCCAAAAACATTCAGTACTTC.

The chain couples TRBV27 to TRBJ2-7, with 7 bases that match TRBD2. The CDR3 sequence is 18 residues long. With 6 bases clipped from V and 3 bases from J, the junction kept 20 bases outside the gene matches. Germline lookup yields CDR1 MNHEY and CDR2 SMNVEV (reference sequence). CDR3 DNA sequence: TGTGCCAGCAGCCCCGACTCCCGGTATCAGCGGGAAAGCTACGAGCAGTACTTC. Its protein is CASSPDSRYQRESYEQYF.

The gene calls are TRBV10-3 and TRBJ2-6; D is undetermined. Germline V gives CDR1 ENHRY, CDR2 SYGVKD. Trimming took off 8 bases at V and 2 bases at J, with 10 bases between the two ends. The CDR3 is made up of 14 amino acids. For the CDR3, the DNA is TGTGCCATCGGACCCAGGACTGGGGCCAACGTCCTGACTTTC. Translating it yields CAIGPRTGANVLTF.

The genes are TRBV27 and TRBJ1-1, with 7 bases lining up with TRBD1. Trimming removed 4 bases from V and 5 bases from J; junction bases left unmatched: 7. The CDR3 length is 14 residues. Germline V lookup: CDR1 MNHEY, CDR2 SMNVEV (reference sequence). The CDR3 loop reads CASSYDRDGTEAFF. The CDR3 DNA reads TGTGCCAGCAGTTACGACAGGGATGGAACTGAAGCTTTCTTT.

This chain connects TRBV7-2 to TRBJ2-1; D ambiguous. Germline V gives CDR1 SGHTA, CDR2 FQGNSA. V shed 2 bases and J shed 7 bases, with 3 bases lying between them. This CDR3 is 11 amino acids long. CDR3 DNA sequence: TGTGCCAGCAGCTTAATAAATGAGCAGTTCTTC. Its protein is CASSLINEQFF.

CDR3 in DNA: TGTGCCAGCTCACCACCGGGACTCCAAGCCACAGATACGCAGTATTTT. As protein: CASSPPGLQATDTQYF. The J gene is TRBJ2-3, the V gene TRBV18; TRBD2 is a possible D gene (6 bases). CDR3 size: 16 residues. Trimming shortened V by 0 bases and J by 2 bases, and 12 bases separated the two germline ends. Germline CDR1 KGHSH, CDR2 LQKENI.

V usage is TRBV6-5 and J usage is TRBJ1-5; D gene ambiguous. Trimming shortened V by 6 bases and J by 12 bases, and 18 bases separated the two germline ends. The V gene's germline CDR1 is MNHEY and CDR2 SVGAGI. The CDR3 consists of 13 residues. CDR3: CASSPTDRSYQHF. CDR3 nucleotide sequence: TGTGCCAGCAGCCCTACAGACCGTTCCTACCAGCATTTT.

This sequence joins TRBV4-1 and TRBJ2-5; D gene uncertain. The better agreement between TRBJ2-7 and the DNA end casts doubt on the J call. The CDR3 sequence is 15 residues long. Germline CDR1 is MGHRA and CDR2 is YSYEKL. The CDR3 DNA reads TGCGCCAGCAGCCAAGCACTGATAGCAACCTACGAGCAGTACTTC. It specifies CASSQALIATYEQYF.

The chain employs TRBV5-4 and TRBJ2-5; D is unresolved. Germline CDR1 reads SGHNT; CDR2 reads YYREEE (reference sequence). V gave up 0 bases and J gave up 3 bases, with 6 bases separating them. The CDR3 consists of 13 residues. The CDR3 DNA reads TGTGCCAGCAGCTTGGCTCAGGAAGAGACCCAGTACTTC. This translates into CASSLAQEETQYF.

This clone was seen a handful of times. V and J are TRBV7-2 and TRBJ2-7; 9 bases align to TRBD1. After removal of 5 bases from V and 5 bases from J, the junction contained 1 base not matched to a gene. There are 12 residues in the CDR3. CDR1 and CDR2 from the germline V gene are SGHTA and FQGNSA. The chain's CDR3 is CASSRDRDEQYF. In DNA, the CDR3 is TGTGCCAGCAGCCGGGACAGGGACGAGCAGTACTTC.

The chain couples TRBV27 to TRBJ1-1; D gene uncertain. CDR3 length: 11 residues. The V and J ends lost 3 bases and 10 bases respectively, with 9 bases between them. Per the germline V gene, CDR1 is MNHEY and CDR2 is SMNVEV (reference sequence). CDR3 sequence reads: CASSLAGRAFF. For the CDR3, the DNA is TGTGCCAGCAGTTTGGCAGGAAGAGCTTTCTTT.

The chain joins TRBV2 to TRBJ1-4; the D is unclear. V was trimmed by 0 bases and J by 3 bases, leaving 8 bases between them. The CDR3 consists of 15 residues. The germline gives CDR1 SNHLY, CDR2 FYNNEI. CDR3 in DNA: TGTGCCAGCAGTGAAGCACGGGGTTCTAATGAAAAACTGTTTTTT. It is translated as CASSEARGSNEKLFF.

The chain uses TRBV7-8 and TRBJ2-5; 8 bases line up with TRBD2. Unmatched junction bases numbered 15, after V lost 1 base and J lost 11 bases. The CDR3 sequence is 16 residues long. CDR1 is SGHVS and CDR2 is FQNEAQ in the germline V gene. CDR3 residues: CASSLGSGTTPGEQYF. For the CDR3, the DNA is TGTGCCAGCAGCTTAGGTAGCGGGACAACCCCTGGGGAGCAGTACTTC.

The chain couples TRBV25-1 to TRBJ2-2; D is perhaps TRBD1 (5 bases). Germline CDR1 MGHDK, CDR2 SYGVNS. Trimming shortened V by 3 bases and J by 2 bases, and 13 bases separated the two germline ends. The CDR3 is made up of 16 amino acids. The CDR3 nucleotides are TGTGCCAGCAGTGAGCTGGGCCAGGGAAACACCGGGGAGCTGTTTTTT. This encodes CASSELGQGNTGELFF.

This chain links TRBV7-9 with TRBJ1-1; 7 bases fit TRBD1. Germline CDR1 and CDR2: SEHNR and FQNEAQ (reference sequence). V was pared by 5 bases and J by 7 bases, with 10 bases of the junction left unmatched. The CDR3 is 14 residues long. Here the CDR3 DNA reads TGTGCCAGCAGCCCGCGAACAGGGGTTGGTGAAGCTTTCTTT. This sequence encodes CASSPRTGVGEAFF.

The count of this clone is one. This rearrangement joins TRBV5-4 to TRBJ1-2; the D gene is possibly TRBD1 (6 bases). This CDR3 is built from 14 residues. In germline, CDR1 is SGHNT, CDR2 YYREEE (reference sequence). The ends were cut back, 4 bases at V and 2 bases at J, with 12 bases in the middle. The CDR3 sequence: CASSAQGANYGYTF. In DNA form, the CDR3 reads TGTGCCAGCAGCGCACAGGGAGCCAACTATGGCTACACCTTC. Based on the CDR3 plus reference TRBV5-4 and TRBJ1-2, the full variable domain is ETGVTQSPTHLIKTRGQQVTLRCSSQSGHNTVSWYQQALGQGPQFIFQYYREEENGRGNFPPRFSGLQFPNYSSELNVNALELDDSALYLCASSAQGANYGYTFGSGTRLTVV.